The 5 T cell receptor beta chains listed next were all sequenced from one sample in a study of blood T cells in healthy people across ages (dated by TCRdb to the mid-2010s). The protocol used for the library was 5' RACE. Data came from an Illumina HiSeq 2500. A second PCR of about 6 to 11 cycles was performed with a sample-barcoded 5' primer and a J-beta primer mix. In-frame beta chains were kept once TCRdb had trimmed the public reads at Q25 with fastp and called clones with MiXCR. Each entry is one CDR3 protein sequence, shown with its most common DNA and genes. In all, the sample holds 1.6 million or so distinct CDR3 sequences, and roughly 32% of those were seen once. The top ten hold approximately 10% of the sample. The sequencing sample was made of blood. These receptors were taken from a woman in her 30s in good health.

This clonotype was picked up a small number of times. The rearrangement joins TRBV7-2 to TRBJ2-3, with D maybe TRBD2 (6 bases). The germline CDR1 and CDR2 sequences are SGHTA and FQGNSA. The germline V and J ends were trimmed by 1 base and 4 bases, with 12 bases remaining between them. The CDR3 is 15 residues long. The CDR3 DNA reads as TGTGCCAGCAGCTTAGTCGGGAGCCGGTCAGATACGCAGTATTTT. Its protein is CASSLVGSRSDTQYF.

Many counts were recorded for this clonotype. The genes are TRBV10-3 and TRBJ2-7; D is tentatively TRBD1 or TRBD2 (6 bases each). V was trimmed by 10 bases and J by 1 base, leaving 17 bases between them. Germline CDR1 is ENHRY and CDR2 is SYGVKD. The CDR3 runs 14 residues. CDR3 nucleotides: TGTGCCACCCGACCCGGGGGCAGTTCCTACGAGCAGTACTTC. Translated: CATRPGGSSYEQYF.

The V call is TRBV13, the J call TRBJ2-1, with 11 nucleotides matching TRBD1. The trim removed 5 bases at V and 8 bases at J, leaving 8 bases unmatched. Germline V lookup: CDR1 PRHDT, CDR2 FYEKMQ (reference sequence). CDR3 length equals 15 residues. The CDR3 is CASSVGTGGLDEQFF. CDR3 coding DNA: TGTGCCAGCAGCGTTGGGACAGGGGGTTTGGATGAGCAGTTCTTC.

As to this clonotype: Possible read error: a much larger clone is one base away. CDR3 protein: CASSQGGTESYEQYF. CDR3 nucleotides: TGCGCCAGCAGCCAAGGGGGGACAGAGTCCTACGAGCAGTACTTC. The chain couples TRBV4-1 to TRBJ2-7; 7 nucleotides agree with TRBD1. CDR1 is MGHRA, CDR2 YSYEKL, per germline. Trimming took 1 base from V and 1 from J; bases not matched to a gene: 4. The CDR3 is made up of 15 amino acids.

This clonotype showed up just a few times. The chain's CDR3 is CASSLSRTTYEQYF. As DNA, the CDR3 is TGTGCCAGCAGCTTATCCCGGACTACCTACGAGCAGTACTTC. V is TRBV7-9 and J is TRBJ2-7; the D gene is possibly TRBD2 (6 bases). The CDR3 is 14 amino acids. Germline V gene lookup returns CDR1 SEHNR and CDR2 FQNEAQ (reference sequence). V was clipped by 2 bases and J by 2 bases, with 10 bases between them.